This T cell receptor beta chain emerged from a study of OX40 agonist ivuxolimab in advanced cancers. About the research overall: Intravenous ivuxolimab was administered to patients every 2 weeks at 0.01 to 10 mg/kg.

The CDR3 loop spans 14 amino acids. The germline V gene encodes CDR1 SGDLS and CDR2 YYNGEE. V gave up 3 bases and J gave up 5 bases, with 13 bases separating them. Sequencing used immunoSEQ multiplex PCR; TCRdb keeps in-frame clones, though not all of them. The data hold 50,000 or so clones, with 75% to 90% observed a single time. By frequency in the sample, this clone is large. The rearrangement links TRBV9 to TRBJ2-3; D remains unclear. The receptor comes from an adult with an advanced solid tumor such as melanoma, head and neck, liver or kidney cancer. The sequenced sample was CD4+ or CD8+ T cells sorted from blood, obtained in a trial of the OX40 agonist ivuxolimab. Written as DNA, the CDR3 is TGTGCCAGCAGCGAGAGGTTAGGGTTAGATACGCAGTATTTT. Amino acids: CASSERLGLDTQYF.